These 20 T cell receptor beta chains were all obtained from the same sample, sequenced in a study of radiation and T cells in renal cell carcinoma. Time point specified: baseline pretreatment blood. Treatment meaning: 15 Gy SBRT to primary tumor, nephrectomy 4 weeks later. Repertoires were generated with immunoSEQ multiplex PCR, while TCRdb's copy carries only in-frame clones and drops some. Here the sample spans some 100,000 clones, 70% to 85% being singletons. The sample here was blood, taken from a patient whose treatment included radiotherapy and nephrectomy. Source of these receptors: a man in his sixties with renal cell carcinoma.

The rearrangement uses TRBV4-1 and TRBJ2-1; no definite D call. V was cut by 3 bases and J by 0 bases, with 15 bases left in between. The CDR3 has 17 amino acids. Per germline, CDR1 MGHRA and CDR2 YSYEKL. CDR3 in DNA: TGCGCCAGCAGCCATCTGCCCCCAGCGATCTCCTACAATGAGCAGTTCTTC. Translating gives CASSHLPPAISYNEQFF.

This chain joins TRBV7-3 and TRBJ1-1; D gene uncertain. This CDR3 has 13 amino acids. The ends were cut back, 5 bases at V and 2 bases at J, with 9 bases in the middle. The germline V gene has CDR1 SGHTA and CDR2 FQGTGA. The CDR3 coding sequence is TGTGCCAGCAGCCATCAGAGCAACACTGAAGCTTTCTTT. Its translation is CASSHQSNTEAFF.

Notes on this clone: Other nucleotide sequences from this sample produce the same CDR3. This chain connects TRBV19 to TRBJ1-1; tentatively, D is TRBD1 (5 bases). The CDR3 length is 15 residues. Trimming took off 7 bases at V and 6 bases at J, with 21 bases between the two ends. Germline V gene lookup returns CDR1 LNHDA and CDR2 SQIVND (reference sequence). CDR3 in DNA: TGTGCCAGTACCACGTCCCCGGCAGGGCAGGCTGAAGCTTTCTTT. Translating gives CASTTSPAGQAEAFF.

The chain combines TRBV7-9 with TRBJ2-3; 8 nucleotides match TRBD2. Germline V gives CDR1 SEHNR, CDR2 FQNEAQ (reference sequence). The length of the CDR3 is 14 residues. Germline trimming cut 10 bases from V and 4 bases from J; bases unmatched to any gene: 10. The CDR3 sequence: CATKRERDADTQYF. The DNA of the CDR3 is TGTGCCACCAAGCGGGAGCGGGATGCAGATACGCAGTATTTT.

J is TRBJ2-7 and V is TRBV12-5; 7 bases are shared with TRBD1. Germline V gives CDR1 LGHNT, CDR2 FRNRAP. The junction had 0 bases not matched to a gene; V was cut back by 1 base and J by 6 bases. This CDR3 region has 12 residues. This CDR3 reads CASGLAGGEQYF. CDR3 coding DNA: TGTGCTAGTGGTTTGGCAGGGGGCGAGCAGTACTTC.

The chain has TRBV9 and TRBJ2-2; 11 bases agree with TRBD1. The CDR3 spans 15 residues. V shed 8 bases, J shed 7 bases, and the junction held 10 bases outside the gene matches. Per germline, CDR1 SGDLS and CDR2 YYNGEE. The CDR3: CASKTGTGGIGELFF. CDR3 DNA sequence: TGTGCCAGTAAAACCGGGACAGGGGGGATCGGGGAGCTGTTTTTT. Together with reference TRBV9 and TRBJ2-2, the CDR3 gives the full variable domain: DSGVTQTPKHLITATGQRVTLRCSPRSGDLSVYWYQQSLDQGLQFLIQYYNGEERAKGNILERFSAQQFPDLHSELNLSSLELGDSALYFCASKTGTGGIGELFFGEGSRLTVL.

This rearrangement joins TRBV29-1 to TRBJ2-3; the D is unclear. The CDR3 has 13 residues. The germline V gene encodes CDR1 SQVTM and CDR2 ANQGSEA. V was clipped by 1 base and J by 2 bases, with 7 bases between them. The CDR3 here is CSVEGEATDTQYF. DNA for the CDR3: TGCAGCGTTGAAGGGGAAGCCACAGATACGCAGTATTTT.

The gene calls are TRBV27 and TRBJ2-7, with TRBD2 as a possible D gene (5 bases). CDR1 and CDR2 (germline): MNHEY, SMNVEV (reference sequence). The CDR3 spans 14 residues. The ends were cut back, 0 bases at V and 1 base at J, with 7 bases in the middle. The CDR3 nucleotides are TGTGCCAGCAGTTTATCGAGGGTGTCCTACGAGCAGTACTTC. Its translation: CASSLSRVSYEQYF.

This chain's CDR3 is CASIGDTGELFF. The DNA of the CDR3 is TGTGCCAGTATTGGGGACACCGGGGAGCTGTTTTTT. The chain links TRBV27 to TRBJ2-2, with D unclear. V lost 9 bases to trimming and J lost 3 bases, with 8 bases between them. The length of the CDR3 is 12 residues. From germline, CDR1 is MNHEY and CDR2 SMNVEV (reference sequence).

V is TRBV6-1 and J is TRBJ2-7, with D perhaps matching TRBD1 (6 bases). CDR3 size: 14 residues. Per the germline V gene, CDR1 is MNHNS and CDR2 is SASEGT. V gave up 3 bases and J gave up 2 bases, with 11 bases separating them. CDR3 nucleotide sequence: TGTGCCAGCAGTGATTTGGGGACACCCTACGAGCAGTACTTC. Amino acids: CASSDLGTPYEQYF.

The chain joins TRBV5-4 to TRBJ2-5, with a tentative D call TRBD1 (5 bases). V was clipped by 0 bases and J by 0 bases, with 12 bases between them. The CDR3 runs 16 residues. CDR1 is SGHNT and CDR2 is YYREEE in the germline V gene (reference sequence). CDR3 DNA: TGTGCCAGCAGCTTGGTTCAGGGTAGGAACCAAGAGACCCAGTACTTC. Amino acids: CASSLVQGRNQETQYF. Full variable domain (outside the CDR3, taken from reference TRBV5-4 and TRBJ2-5): ETGVTQSPTHLIKTRGQQVTLRCSSQSGHNTVSWYQQALGQGPQFIFQYYREEENGRGNFPPRFSGLQFPNYSSELNVNALELDDSALYLCASSLVQGRNQETQYFGPGTRLLVL.

The chain is built from TRBV7-2 and TRBJ1-4, with D perhaps matching TRBD1 (6 bases). The V end lost 1 base, the J end lost 4 bases, and 10 bases lay between the germline ends. Germline V gives CDR1 SGHTA, CDR2 FQGNSA. The CDR3 spans 15 residues. CDR3: CASSLGGRGNEKLFF. The CDR3 nucleotides are TGTGCCAGCAGCTTAGGGGGCAGGGGTAATGAAAAACTGTTTTTT.

The rearrangement links TRBV19 to TRBJ1-5; 9 bases align to TRBD1. Looked up from germline, CDR1 is LNHDA and CDR2 is SQIVND (reference sequence). This CDR3 spans 16 amino acids. With 3 bases clipped from V and 0 bases from J, the junction kept 3 bases outside the gene matches. Here the CDR3 DNA reads TGTGCCAGTAGTATGGGACAGGGCCTTAGCAATCAGCCCCAGCATTTT. This sequence encodes CASSMGQGLSNQPQHF.

The gene calls are TRBV6-1 and TRBJ2-7; D might be TRBD1 or TRBD2, each matching 5 bases. The length of the CDR3 is 14 residues. Germline-derived CDR1 and CDR2 are MNHNS and SASEGT. V lost 1 base, J lost 5 bases, and 12 bases lay in between. CDR3 coding DNA: TGTGCCAGCAGTGAAGGGTTCTTGGGGGACGAGCAGTACTTC. Its protein product is CASSEGFLGDEQYF.

Concerning this clone itself: The sample carries other DNA sequences with the same CDR3. V usage is TRBV5-1 and J usage is TRBJ2-3; D is tentatively TRBD1 or TRBD2 (5 bases each). Germline-derived CDR1 and CDR2 are SGHRS and YFSETQ. The CDR3 spans 14 residues. Trimming took 4 bases from V and 0 from J, leaving 9 bases between them. The CDR3, as DNA: TGCGCCAGCAGCCCGGGACCGAGCACAGATACGCAGTATTTT. As protein: CASSPGPSTDTQYF.

The V call is TRBV7-6, the J call TRBJ2-3, with D perhaps TRBD1 or TRBD2 (5 bases each). CDR3 length: 16 amino acids. V was trimmed by 1 base and J by 3 bases, leaving 14 bases between them. Germline values: CDR1 SGHVS, CDR2 FNYEAQ. The CDR3 DNA is TGTGCCAGCAGCTTAGGGGGGACGAGGGAAACAGATACGCAGTATTTT. It yields the protein CASSLGGTRETDTQYF.

The rearrangement links TRBV28 to TRBJ2-7; 11 nucleotides match TRBD2. CDR3 length: 13 amino acids. V lost 7 bases and J lost 4; bases outside the gene matches: 3. The germline gives CDR1 MDHEN, CDR2 SYDVKM. The CDR3 is CASKLAGVYEQYF. CDR3 DNA sequence: TGTGCCAGCAAACTAGCGGGAGTGTACGAGCAGTACTTC.

This sequence joins TRBV7-6 and TRBJ2-5, with 8 bases identical to TRBD1. The CDR3 runs to 16 residues. The junction had 6 bases not matched to a gene; V was cut back by 2 bases and J by 1 base. The germline V gene has CDR1 SGHVS and CDR2 FNYEAQ. In DNA form, the CDR3 reads TGTGCCAGCAGCTTAATTACGACAGGGGCCCAAGAGACCCAGTACTTC. It yields the protein CASSLITTGAQETQYF.

The chain recombines TRBV9 with TRBJ1-6; TRBD1 might be the D (5 bases). CDR3 length: 13 amino acids. The V and J ends lost 3 bases and 6 bases respectively, with 7 bases between them. Germline CDR1 reads SGDLS; CDR2 reads YYNGEE. The CDR3 sequence: CASSAGSNSPLHF. The CDR3 region has the DNA TGTGCCAGCAGCGCAGGGAGTAATTCACCCCTCCACTTT.

This clone was counted once. The gene calls are TRBV6-5 and TRBJ2-3, with D possibly being TRBD2 (5 bases). V was pared by 0 bases and J by 3 bases, with 10 bases between. CDR3 length: 15 residues. CDR1 and CDR2 (germline): MNHEY, SVGAGI. The CDR3 DNA follows: TGTGCCAGCAGTTACTCGAGGGAGCTAACAGATACGCAGTATTTT. It yields the protein CASSYSRELTDTQYF.